This T cell receptor (beta chain) appears in the sequencing data of a study of T cell responses to AZD1222 COVID-19 vaccine. The CDR3 length is 14 residues. CDR1 and CDR2 (germline): MDHEN, SYDVKM. V gave up 5 bases and J gave up 5 bases, with 16 bases separating them. Some clones are missing from TCRdb's copy, which holds only in-frame ones; the method was immunoSEQ multiplex PCR. The sample holds 150,000 or so clones, 92% seen once. In the case of this clone: Its specificity is not known.

Findings and limits, study-wide: Sampled repertoires all dated from after the peak T cell response.

Source: peripheral blood, taken on day 0 of AZD1222 vaccination. J is TRBJ2-7 and V is TRBV28, with D possibly being TRBD2 (5 bases). This TCR came from an adult in good health. The CDR3 region has the DNA TGTGCCAGCAGTCCTCCGGACTGGAGAGACGAGCAGTACTTC. It is translated as CASSPPDWRDEQYF.